The 26 T cell receptor beta chains listed next were all sequenced from one sample in a study of neurological immune-mediated disorders. One entry per CDR3 protein results from TCRdb running MiXCR on the 5' RACE reads. The profile shows tens of thousands of distinct CDR3 sequences, around 11% of them singletons. Noted time point: longitudinal time-point 1 (baseline). Sequencing used PBMCs. All receptors derive from a male donor with HTLV-1-associated myelopathy (HAM/TSP).

This clonotype occurred a few times. The rearrangement uses TRBV9 and TRBJ2-1; D uncertain. Germline V gene sequence: CDR1 SGDLS, CDR2 YYNGEE. The CDR3 runs 17 residues. V shed 1 base and J shed 2 bases, with 16 bases lying between them. The CDR3 nucleotides read TGTGCCAGCAGCGTATCCTTCGAGCCACGAGCCTACAATGAGCAGTTCTTC. Its protein product is CASSVSFEPRAYNEQFF. Combining the CDR3 with reference TRBV9 and TRBJ2-1 gives the whole variable domain DSGVTQTPKHLITATGQRVTLRCSPRSGDLSVYWYQQSLDQGLQFLIQYYNGEERAKGNILERFSAQQFPDLHSELNLSSLELGDSALYFCASSVSFEPRAYNEQFFGPGTRLTVL.

This clonotype was observed at least ten times. The rearrangement links TRBV20-1 to TRBJ2-3; 10 bases fit TRBD2. Unmatched junction bases numbered 8, after V lost 6 bases and J lost 2 bases. The CDR3 has 15 amino acids. Germline loops: CDR1 DFQATT, CDR2 SNEGSKA (reference sequence). CDR3 sequence: CSAKERGGYTDTQYF. The CDR3 coding sequence is TGCAGTGCAAAAGAGCGGGGGGGCTACACAGATACGCAGTATTTT.

This clonotype came up many times. The J gene is TRBJ2-7, the V gene TRBV10-1, with a weak D call TRBD2 (5 bases). From germline, CDR1 is WNHNN and CDR2 SYGVQD (reference sequence). The CDR3 has 14 amino acids. Trimming stripped 5 bases from V and 0 bases from J, with 11 bases between. The CDR3 reads CASSRRGYSYEQYF. Written as DNA, the CDR3 is TGCGCCAGCAGTCGTCGGGGATACTCCTACGAGCAGTACTTC.

This clonotype was seen at least ten times. The chain uses TRBV12-3 or TRBV12-4 and TRBJ1-6; possibly TRBD1 for D (5 bases). V lost 8 bases to trimming and J lost 9 bases, with 11 bases between them. The CDR3 totals 12 residues. CDR3 sequence reads: CASGDGSSPLHF. The CDR3 coding sequence is TGTGCCAGCGGGGACGGCTCTTCACCCCTCCACTTT.

This clonotype appeared many times. V and J are TRBV7-2 and TRBJ2-7, with D perhaps TRBD1 (5 bases). The length of the CDR3 is 14 residues. Germline V gene lookup returns CDR1 SGHTA and CDR2 FQGNSA. V was cut by 1 base and J by 6 bases, with 13 bases left in between. The CDR3 region is CASSLGGASGEQYF. CDR3 DNA sequence: TGTGCCAGCAGCTTAGGTGGGGCCTCGGGCGAGCAGTACTTC.

This clonotype was counted ten times or more. The chain recombines TRBV18 with TRBJ2-1; a possible D gene is TRBD1 (6 bases). The CDR3 length is 13 residues. From germline, CDR1 is KGHSH and CDR2 LQKENI. Between the trimmed V and J ends, which lost 5 bases and 9 bases, there was a span of 14 bases. The CDR3 DNA reads as TGTGCCAGCTCATTGTACAGGGTCTCTGAGCAGTTCTTC. Translated: CASSLYRVSEQFF.

V and J are TRBV20-1 and TRBJ2-5; the D gene is possibly TRBD1 (6 bases). CDR3 length: 12 amino acids. V lost 8 bases to trimming and J lost 5 bases, with 15 bases between them. Looked up from germline, CDR1 is DFQATT and CDR2 is SNEGSKA (reference sequence). The CDR3 region is CSRCRGGETQYF. Here the CDR3 DNA reads TGCAGTCGCTGCAGGGGCGGGGAGACCCAGTACTTC.

This clonotype was picked up a small number of times. The rearrangement links TRBV7-2 to TRBJ2-7, with D uncertain. V was clipped by 1 base and J by 0 bases, with 13 bases between them. CDR3 length: 16 amino acids. Germline V lookup: CDR1 SGHTA, CDR2 FQGNSA. DNA for the CDR3: TGTGCCAGCAGCTTAGGCTGGGCGCCTACCTCCTACGAGCAGTACTTC. Encoded protein: CASSLGWAPTSYEQYF.

By proportion, this clonotype is medium-sized (0.01 to 0.1%). Germline is not matched at one junction end, which may reflect a read error. This sequence joins TRBV28 and TRBJ1-1, with no clear D. CDR1 and CDR2 (germline): MDHEN, SYDVKM. CDR3 length: 14 residues. Here the CDR3 reads CGSLGHWVNTEAFF. In DNA, the CDR3 is TGTGGCAGCTTAGGTCATTGGGTCAACACTGAAGCTTTCTTT.

The gene calls are TRBV6-1 and TRBJ1-6; D not resolved. The germline CDR1 and CDR2 sequences are MNHNS and SASEGT. The CDR3 has 15 residues. V was cut by 5 bases and J by 9 bases, with 17 bases left in between. CDR3 residues: CASSLVSRGSSPLHF. In DNA, the CDR3 is TGTGCCAGCAGTCTGGTCAGCCGTGGTAGTTCACCCCTCCACTTT.

This clonotype was seen at least ten times. The gene calls are TRBV7-7 and TRBJ2-3, with D possibly matching TRBD1 (5 bases). Trimming shortened V by 0 bases and J by 6 bases, and 10 bases separated the two germline ends. CDR1 is SSHAT, CDR2 FNYEAQ, per germline (reference sequence). The CDR3 runs to 14 residues. The chain's CDR3 is CASSLAGRVDTQYF. CDR3 nucleotide sequence: TGTGCCAGCAGCTTAGCAGGCAGGGTGGATACGCAGTATTTT.

This clonotype was counted many times. This chain joins TRBV20-1 and TRBJ2-5; no definite D call. CDR1 and CDR2 from the germline V gene are DFQATT and SNEGSKA (reference sequence). CDR3 size: 12 residues. V was shortened by 0 bases and J by 2 bases, with 4 bases between the two germline ends. The DNA of the CDR3 is TGCAGTGCTAGAGATGATCAAGAGACCCAGTACTTC. Protein: CSARDDQETQYF.

This clonotype was observed many times. This rearrangement joins TRBV3-1 to TRBJ2-3, with a weak D call TRBD2 (6 bases). This CDR3 region has 15 residues. Deletions cut 0 bases from V and 1 base from J, with 8 bases between. CDR1 is LGHDT, CDR2 YNNKEL, per germline (reference sequence). The CDR3 DNA follows: TGTGCCAGCAGCCAAGATCCGGGGGGCACAGATACGCAGTATTTT. The encoded protein is CASSQDPGGTDTQYF.

This clonotype was observed at least ten times. This sequence joins TRBV10-3 and TRBJ2-5, with 9 bases fitting TRBD1. The CDR3 has 14 amino acids. J was trimmed by 0 bases and V by 8 bases; bases with no gene match: 4. The germline gives CDR1 ENHRY, CDR2 SYGVKD. The CDR3, as DNA: TGTGCCATCGGGGACAGGGTTAACCAAGAGACCCAGTACTTC. Translation gives CAIGDRVNQETQYF.

At least ten counts were recorded for this clonotype. The V gene is TRBV20-1, the J gene TRBJ1-5; tentative D call: TRBD1 (6 bases). There are 14 residues in the CDR3. CDR1 is DFQATT, CDR2 SNEGSKA, per germline (reference sequence). The V and J ends lost 5 bases and 4 bases respectively, with 15 bases between them. The CDR3 spells CSAGGQGMNQPQHF. For the CDR3, the DNA is TGCAGTGCTGGGGGGCAGGGCATGAATCAGCCCCAGCATTTT.

This clonotype was counted many times. Written as DNA, the CDR3 is TGTGCCAGCAGTTCTCCCCTAGCGGGGGGGCAAGATACGCAGTATTTT. Residues: CASSSPLAGGQDTQYF. V usage is TRBV6-6 and J usage is TRBJ2-3; 12 bases are shared with TRBD2. Germline CDR1 MNHNY, CDR2 SVGAGI (reference sequence). This CDR3 spans 16 amino acids. Unmatched junction bases numbered 7, after V lost 4 bases and J lost 5 bases.

This clonotype was counted at least ten times. The chain joins TRBV5-1 to TRBJ2-5; D remains ambiguous. CDR1 SGHRS and CDR2 YFSETQ come from the germline V gene. V was cut by 4 bases and J by 0 bases, with 1 base left in between. The CDR3 is 11 amino acids. The CDR3, as DNA: TGCGCCAGCAGCAACCAAGAGACCCAGTACTTC. This encodes CASSNQETQYF.

This clonotype was counted ten times or more. This chain joins TRBV10-3 and TRBJ1-6; D is unresolved. The CDR3 is 16 residues long. Trimming removed 2 bases at V and 0 bases at J, with 8 bases between. Germline CDR1 reads ENHRY; CDR2 reads SYGVKD. DNA of the CDR3: TGTGCCATCAGTGAGGACGCGAGCTCCTATAATTCACCCCTCCACTTT. As protein: CAISEDASSYNSPLHF.

There are many counts of this clonotype. V and J are TRBV3-1 and TRBJ2-7, with D hard to call. CDR1 and CDR2 (germline): LGHDT, YNNKEL (reference sequence). The CDR3 consists of 13 residues. The V and J ends lost 3 bases and 0 bases respectively, with 6 bases between them. CDR3 sequence reads: CASSQGISYEQYF. For the CDR3, the DNA is TGTGCCAGCAGCCAGGGTATCTCCTACGAGCAGTACTTC.

The sample holds many counts of this clonotype. The chain recombines TRBV6-2 or TRBV6-3 with TRBJ1-5; perhaps TRBD1 as D (6 bases). CDR3 length equals 15 residues. V lost 5 bases, J lost 1 base, and 12 bases lay in between. In germline, CDR1 is MNHEY, CDR2 SVGEGT. Written as DNA, the CDR3 is TGTGCCAGCAGTGGGGCGGGGGGCAGCAATCAGCCCCAGCATTTT. Translated, it gives CASSGAGGSNQPQHF.

This clonotype was seen ten or more times. The V and J genes are TRBV2 and TRBJ2-3; maybe TRBD1 (5 bases). V shed 6 bases and J shed 1 base, with 5 bases lying between them. Germline assignment: CDR1 SNHLY and CDR2 FYNNEI. CDR3 length equals 12 residues. The CDR3 loop reads CASRGRTDTQYF. DNA for the CDR3: TGTGCCAGCAGGGGGCGCACAGATACGCAGTATTTT.

In its sample, this clonotype was seen many times. The gene calls are TRBV20-1 and TRBJ2-3; 9 bases align to TRBD2. The CDR3 runs 16 residues. The V gene's germline CDR1 is DFQATT and CDR2 SNEGSKA (reference sequence). V lost 3 bases, J lost 1 base, and 8 bases stayed unmatched. Written as DNA, the CDR3 is TGCAGTGCTAGTCTTGGCGGGGGGGCCGGCACAGATACGCAGTATTTT. Protein sequence: CSASLGGGAGTDTQYF.

This clonotype has at least ten counts. The rearrangement uses TRBV4-2 and TRBJ1-2, with D perhaps TRBD1 (5 bases). The CDR3 loop spans 12 amino acids. Germline V lookup: CDR1 LGHNA, CDR2 YNFKEQ. Trimming removed 6 bases at V and 6 bases at J, with 11 bases between. As DNA, the CDR3 is TGTGCCAGCAGACCACAGGAGGATGGCTACACCTTC. As protein: CASRPQEDGYTF.

The chain links TRBV20-1 to TRBJ2-3; TRBD1 or TRBD2 may be the D gene (5 bases each). Germline V gene sequence: CDR1 DFQATT, CDR2 SNEGSKA (reference sequence). Trimming shortened V by 3 bases and J by 6 bases, and 16 bases separated the two germline ends. The CDR3 sequence is 14 residues long. The DNA of the CDR3 is TGCAGTGCTAGTAGAGGGGATTCCCTGGATACGCAGTATTTT. This codes for CSASRGDSLDTQYF.

This clonotype was seen at least ten times. J is TRBJ2-1 and V is TRBV5-1; D tentatively reads TRBD1 or TRBD2 (6 bases each). There are 15 residues in the CDR3. The ends were cut back, 6 bases at V and 9 bases at J, with 22 bases in the middle. CDR1 is SGHRS, CDR2 YFSETQ, per germline. The CDR3 DNA reads TGCGCCAGCACCCTAAGGTCGGGGGCAGGGAGTGAGCAGTTCTTC. This translates into CASTLRSGAGSEQFF.

This clonotype has a count of ten or more. The chain combines TRBV11-3 with TRBJ2-3, with D possibly being TRBD2 (6 bases). This CDR3 comprises 13 residues. Trimming shortened V by 5 bases and J by 6 bases, and 12 bases separated the two germline ends. CDR1 is SGHNT, CDR2 YENEEA, per germline. CDR3 sequence reads: CASSRTSSDTQYF. The CDR3, as DNA: TGTGCCAGCAGCCGTACTAGCTCGGATACGCAGTATTTT.